This T cell receptor (beta chain) is from a study of shared clonotypes between healthy human individuals. An assay was performed, and its level was deep. The assay was immunoSEQ multiplex PCR, and TCRdb's table has in-frame clones only and misses some. The sample consists of 2 million to 2.5 million clones, 95% of them appearing once. The junction had 5 bases not matched to a gene; V was cut back by 4 bases and J by 1 base. This CDR3 comprises 16 residues. Per germline, CDR1 MGHRA and CDR2 YSYEKL. The chain carries TRBV4-1 and TRBJ2-1; 9 bases match TRBD1. This clonotype was sampled from a man younger than 35 in good health. The sequencing sample was made of naive CD4+ T cells sorted from blood. Subset defined: CD45RA+ positively selected. CDR3 DNA sequence: TGCGCCAGCAGCCCACAGACAGGGGGTTCCTACAATGAGCAGTTCTTC. It specifies CASSPQTGGSYNEQFF.